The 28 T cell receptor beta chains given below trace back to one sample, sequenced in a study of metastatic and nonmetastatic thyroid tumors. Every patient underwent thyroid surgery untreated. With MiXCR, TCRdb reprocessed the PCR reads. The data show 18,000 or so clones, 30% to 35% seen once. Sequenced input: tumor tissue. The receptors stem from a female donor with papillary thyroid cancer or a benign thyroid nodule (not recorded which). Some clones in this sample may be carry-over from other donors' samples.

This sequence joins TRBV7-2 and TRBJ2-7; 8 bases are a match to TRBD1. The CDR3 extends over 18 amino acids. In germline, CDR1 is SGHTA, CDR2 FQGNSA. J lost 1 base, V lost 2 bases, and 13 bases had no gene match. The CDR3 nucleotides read TGTGCCAGCAGCTTACCGACGGGGAGGACAGGGAAGTCCTACGAGCAGTACTTC. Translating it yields CASSLPTGRTGKSYEQYF.

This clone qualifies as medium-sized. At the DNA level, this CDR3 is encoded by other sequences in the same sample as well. The CDR3 DNA sequence: TGCGCCAGCAGCTTGGGACAGGGGGCATCCTACGAGCAGTACTTC. Translating gives CASSLGQGASYEQYF. This sequence joins TRBV5-1 and TRBJ2-7, with 10 bases fitting TRBD1. This CDR3 region has 15 residues. With V trimmed by 0 bases and J by 1 base, 1 base remained unmatched. Germline CDR1 is SGHRS and CDR2 is YFSETQ.

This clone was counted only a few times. The CDR3, as DNA: TGTGCCAGCAGTCGCGGGGGAGTTCTTGGCTACACCTTC. Protein sequence: CASSRGGVLGYTF. The chain combines TRBV7-3 with TRBJ1-2; D perhaps matches TRBD1 (5 bases). The CDR3 extends over 13 amino acids. Between the trimmed V and J ends, which lost 6 bases and 7 bases, there was a span of 15 bases. Germline loops: CDR1 SGHTA, CDR2 FQGTGA.

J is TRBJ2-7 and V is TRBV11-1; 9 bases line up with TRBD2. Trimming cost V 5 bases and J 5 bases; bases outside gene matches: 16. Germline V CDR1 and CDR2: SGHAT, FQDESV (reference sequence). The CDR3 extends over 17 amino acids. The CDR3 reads CASSTYRRAGGPNEQYF. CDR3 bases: TGTGCCAGCAGCACCTATCGTCGGGCGGGAGGGCCGAACGAGCAGTACTTC.

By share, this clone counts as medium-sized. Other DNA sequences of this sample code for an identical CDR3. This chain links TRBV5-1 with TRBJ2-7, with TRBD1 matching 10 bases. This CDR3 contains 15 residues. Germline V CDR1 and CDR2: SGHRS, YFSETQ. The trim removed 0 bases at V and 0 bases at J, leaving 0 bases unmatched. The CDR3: CASSLGQGASYEQYF. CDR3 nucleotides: TGCGCCAGCAGCTTGGGACAGGGGGCCTCCTACGAGCAGTACTTC.

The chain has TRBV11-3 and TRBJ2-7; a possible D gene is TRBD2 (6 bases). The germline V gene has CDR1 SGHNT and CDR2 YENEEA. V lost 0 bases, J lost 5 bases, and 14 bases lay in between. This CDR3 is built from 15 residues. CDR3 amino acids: CASSLEGTYSNEQYF. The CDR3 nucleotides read TGTGCCAGCAGCTTAGAGGGGACTTATAGTAACGAGCAGTACTTC.

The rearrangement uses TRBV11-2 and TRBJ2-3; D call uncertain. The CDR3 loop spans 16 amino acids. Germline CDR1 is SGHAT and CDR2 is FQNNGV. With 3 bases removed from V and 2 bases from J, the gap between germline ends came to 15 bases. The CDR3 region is CASSFPRTRTTDTQYF. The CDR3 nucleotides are TGTGCCAGCAGCTTTCCTAGGACGCGGACCACAGATACGCAGTATTTT.

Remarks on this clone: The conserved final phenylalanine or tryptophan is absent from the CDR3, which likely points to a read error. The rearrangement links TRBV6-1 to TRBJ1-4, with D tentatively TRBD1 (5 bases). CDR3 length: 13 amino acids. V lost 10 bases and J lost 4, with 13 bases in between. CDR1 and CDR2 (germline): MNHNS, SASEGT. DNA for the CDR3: TGTGCCACCCGCCAGGGTAATAATGAAAAACTGTTTTTA. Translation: CATRQGNNEKLFL.

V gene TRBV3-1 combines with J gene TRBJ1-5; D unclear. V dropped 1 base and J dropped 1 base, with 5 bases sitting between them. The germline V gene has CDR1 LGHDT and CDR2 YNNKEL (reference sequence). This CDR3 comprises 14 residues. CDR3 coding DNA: TGTGCCAGCAGCCAAGGCGGGAGCAATCAGCCCCAGCATTTT. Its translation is CASSQGGSNQPQHF.

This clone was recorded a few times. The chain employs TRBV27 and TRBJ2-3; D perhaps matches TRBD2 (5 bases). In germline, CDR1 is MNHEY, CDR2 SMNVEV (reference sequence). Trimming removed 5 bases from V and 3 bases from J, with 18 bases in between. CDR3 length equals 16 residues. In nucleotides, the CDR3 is TGTGCCAGCAGTCCTTTGAGCGGCCTCGAGACAGATACGCAGTATTTT. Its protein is CASSPLSGLETDTQYF.

This CDR3 reads CASSPASGGLSDTQYF. CDR3 nucleotides: TGTGCCAGCAGCCCTGCTAGCGGGGGGCTATCAGATACGCAGTATTTT. V gene TRBV11-2 combines with J gene TRBJ2-3, with 11 nucleotides matching TRBD2. The germline V gene encodes CDR1 SGHAT and CDR2 FQNNGV. V dropped 5 bases and J dropped 4; count of bases not matched to a gene: 8. This CDR3 comprises 16 residues. The whole variable domain, remainder taken from reference TRBV11-2 and TRBJ2-3, is EAGVAQSPRYKIIEKRQSVAFWCNPISGHATLYWYQQILGQGPKLLIQFQNNGVVDDSQLPKDRFSAERLKGVDSTLKIQPAKLEDSAVYLCASSPASGGLSDTQYFGPGTRLTVL.

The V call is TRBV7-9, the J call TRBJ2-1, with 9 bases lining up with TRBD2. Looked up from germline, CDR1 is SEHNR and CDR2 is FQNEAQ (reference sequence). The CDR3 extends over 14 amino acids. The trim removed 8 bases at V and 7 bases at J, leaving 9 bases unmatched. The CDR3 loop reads CASPAKGLANEQFF. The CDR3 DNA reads TGTGCCAGCCCCGCAAAGGGACTAGCAAATGAGCAGTTCTTC.

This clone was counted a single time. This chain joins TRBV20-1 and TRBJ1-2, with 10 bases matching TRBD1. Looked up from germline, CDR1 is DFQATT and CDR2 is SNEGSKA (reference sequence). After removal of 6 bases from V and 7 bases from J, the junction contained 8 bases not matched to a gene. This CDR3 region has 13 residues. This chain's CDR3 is CSAGQGLGGGYTF. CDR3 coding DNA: TGCAGTGCGGGACAGGGGTTAGGTGGTGGCTACACCTTC.

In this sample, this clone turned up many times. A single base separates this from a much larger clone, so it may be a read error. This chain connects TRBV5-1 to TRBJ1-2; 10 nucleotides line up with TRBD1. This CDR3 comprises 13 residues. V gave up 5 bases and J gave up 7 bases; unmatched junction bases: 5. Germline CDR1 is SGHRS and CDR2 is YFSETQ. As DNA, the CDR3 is TGCGCCAGCAGGGGACAGGGGTCTGGTGGCTACACCTTC. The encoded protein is CASRGQGSGGYTF.

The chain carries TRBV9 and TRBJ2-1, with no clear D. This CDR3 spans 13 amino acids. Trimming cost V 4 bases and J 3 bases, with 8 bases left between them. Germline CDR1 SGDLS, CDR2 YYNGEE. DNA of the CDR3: TGTGCCAGCAGCCTTGGGGACTACAATGAGCAGTTCTTC. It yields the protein CASSLGDYNEQFF.

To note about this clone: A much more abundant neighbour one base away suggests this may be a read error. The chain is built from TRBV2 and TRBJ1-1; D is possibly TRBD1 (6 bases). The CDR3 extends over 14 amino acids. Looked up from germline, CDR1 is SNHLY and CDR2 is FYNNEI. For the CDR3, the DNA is TGTGCCAGCAGCTTAGACAGGATGGACACTGAAGCTTTCTTC. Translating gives CASSLDRMDTEAFF.

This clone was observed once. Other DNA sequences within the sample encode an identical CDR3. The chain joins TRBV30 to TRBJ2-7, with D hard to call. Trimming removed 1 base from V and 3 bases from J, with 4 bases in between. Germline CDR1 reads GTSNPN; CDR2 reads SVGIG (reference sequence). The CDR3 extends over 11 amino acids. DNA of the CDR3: TGTGCCTGGAGTGGCAGCTACGAGCAGTACTTC. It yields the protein CAWSGSYEQYF.

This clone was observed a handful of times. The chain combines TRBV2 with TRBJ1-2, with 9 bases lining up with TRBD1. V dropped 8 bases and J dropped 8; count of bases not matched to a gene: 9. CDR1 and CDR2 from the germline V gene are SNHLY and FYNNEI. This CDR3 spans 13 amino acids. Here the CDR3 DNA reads TGTGCCAGCGAGAGGGACAGGGATCAGGGCTACACCTTC. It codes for CASERDRDQGYTF.

The CDR3 protein is CSAPFQGDSNQPQHF. The CDR3 region has the DNA TGCAGTGCTCCATTCCAGGGAGATAGCAATCAGCCCCAGCATTTT. This chain connects TRBV20-1 to TRBJ1-5, with D possibly being TRBD1 (5 bases). V lost 5 bases and J 0 bases, leaving 14 bases between the germline ends. CDR3 size: 15 residues. The germline gives CDR1 DFQATT, CDR2 SNEGSKA (reference sequence).

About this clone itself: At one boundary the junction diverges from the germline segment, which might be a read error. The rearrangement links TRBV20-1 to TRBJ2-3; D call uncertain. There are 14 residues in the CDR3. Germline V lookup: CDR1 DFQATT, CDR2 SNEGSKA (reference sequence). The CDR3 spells CSARGGAVRDPQYF. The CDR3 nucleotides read TGCAGTGCTAGAGGAGGTGCGGTAAGAGATCCGCAGTATTTT.

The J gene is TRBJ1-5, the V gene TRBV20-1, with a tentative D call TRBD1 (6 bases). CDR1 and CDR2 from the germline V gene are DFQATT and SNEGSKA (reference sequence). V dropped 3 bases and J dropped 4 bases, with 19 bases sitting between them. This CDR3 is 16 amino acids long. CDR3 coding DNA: TGCAGTGCTAGTAGGCAGGGGCTGGTCCAAAATCAGCCCCAGCATTTT. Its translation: CSASRQGLVQNQPQHF.

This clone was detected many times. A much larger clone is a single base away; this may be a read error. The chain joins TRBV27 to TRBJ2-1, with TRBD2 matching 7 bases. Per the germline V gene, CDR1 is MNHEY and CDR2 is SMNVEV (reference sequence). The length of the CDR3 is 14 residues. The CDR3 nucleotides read TGTGTCAGCAGGCATTGGGAGGGCCACAATGAGCAGTTCTTC. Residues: CVSRHWEGHNEQFF.

The CDR3 DNA is TGTGCCAGCAGCGTATTGCAGGTGAACACTGAAGCTTTCTTT. The encoded protein is CASSVLQVNTEAFF. This chain uses TRBV9 with TRBJ1-1, with D unresolved. The CDR3 covers 14 residues. Germline CDR1 and CDR2: SGDLS and YYNGEE. The V end lost 1 base, the J end lost 0 bases, and 7 bases lay between the germline ends.

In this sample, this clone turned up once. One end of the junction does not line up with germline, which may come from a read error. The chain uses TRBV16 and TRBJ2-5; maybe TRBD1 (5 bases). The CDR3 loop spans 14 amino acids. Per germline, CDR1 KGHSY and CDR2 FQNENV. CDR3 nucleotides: TGTGCCAGCATCCAAATCAGGGCCGAGGACACCCAGTACTTC. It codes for CASIQIRAEDTQYF. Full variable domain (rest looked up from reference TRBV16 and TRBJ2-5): GEEVAQTPKHLVRGEGQKAKLYCAPIKGHSYVFWYQQVLKNEFKFLISFQNENVFDETGMPKERFSAKCLPNSPCSLEIQATKLEDSAVYFCASIQIRAEDTQYFGPGTRLLVL.

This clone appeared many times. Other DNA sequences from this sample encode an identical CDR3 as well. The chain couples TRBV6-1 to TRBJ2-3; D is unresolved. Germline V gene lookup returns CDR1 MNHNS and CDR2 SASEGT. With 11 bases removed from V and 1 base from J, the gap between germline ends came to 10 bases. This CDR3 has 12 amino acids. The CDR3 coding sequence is TGTGCCGGCCGGACCGGCACAGATACGCAGTATTTT. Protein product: CAGRTGTDTQYF.

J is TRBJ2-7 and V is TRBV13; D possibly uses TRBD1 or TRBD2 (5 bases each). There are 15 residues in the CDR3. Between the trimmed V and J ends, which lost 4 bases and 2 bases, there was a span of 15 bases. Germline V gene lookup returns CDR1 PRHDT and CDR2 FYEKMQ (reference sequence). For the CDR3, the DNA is TGTGCCAGCAGCTCCACCGATGGGACGACCTACGAGCAGTACTTC. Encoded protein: CASSSTDGTTYEQYF.

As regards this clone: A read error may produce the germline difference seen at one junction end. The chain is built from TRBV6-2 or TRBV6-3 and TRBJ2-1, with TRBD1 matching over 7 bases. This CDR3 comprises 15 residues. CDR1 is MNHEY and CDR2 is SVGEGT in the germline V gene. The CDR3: CASSYLGTVYNEQFF. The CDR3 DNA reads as TGTGCCAGCAGTTACTTGGGGACAGTATACAATGAGCAATTCTTC.

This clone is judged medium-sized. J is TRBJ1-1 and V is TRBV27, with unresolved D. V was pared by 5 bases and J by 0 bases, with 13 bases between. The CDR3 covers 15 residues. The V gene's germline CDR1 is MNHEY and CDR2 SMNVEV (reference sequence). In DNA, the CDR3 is TGTGCCAGCAGTAGAACTAGAAACATGAACACTGAAGCTTTCTTT. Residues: CASSRTRNMNTEAFF.